Below, 20 T cell receptor beta chains from the same sample are listed, as sequenced in a study. Using its own MiXCR run on the RT-PCR reads, TCRdb lists one record per CDR3 protein. The sample shows hundreds of thousands of distinct CDR3 sequences, over 12% of them seen only once. Sequenced: memory CD4+ T cells from blood. The source of these receptors is a female donor in good health, serving as a healthy control.

Turning to this clonotype: A much larger clonotype is one base distant, so this may be a read error. The J gene is TRBJ2-1, the V gene TRBV28; no clear D gene. V lost 7 bases to trimming and J lost 10 bases, with 20 bases between them. This CDR3 region has 14 residues. CDR1 and CDR2 (germline): MDHEN, SYDVKM. CDR3: CASTEAMDPYEQFF. For the CDR3, the DNA is TGTGCCAGCACCGAGGCTATGGACCCCTACGAGCAGTTCTTC. Full variable domain (remainder filled in from reference TRBV28 and TRBJ2-1): DVKVTQSSRYLVKRTGEKVFLECVQDMDHENMFWYRQDPGLGLRLIYFSYDVKMKEKGDIPEGYSVSREKKERFSLILESASTNQTSMYLCASTEAMDPYEQFFGPGTRLTVL.

This clonotype has at least ten counts. J is TRBJ2-2 and V is TRBV4-1, with D unclear. In germline, CDR1 is MGHRA, CDR2 YSYEKL. The CDR3 loop spans 13 amino acids. The germline V and J ends were trimmed by 0 bases and 9 bases, with 8 bases remaining between them. CDR3 in amino acids: CASSQDQFRELFF. DNA for the CDR3: TGCGCCAGCAGCCAAGATCAGTTCCGGGAGCTGTTTTTT.

The V call is TRBV10-1, the J call TRBJ2-4, with D unclear. The CDR3 runs 13 residues. The ends were cut back, 2 bases at V and 8 bases at J, with 10 bases in the middle. Germline V gives CDR1 WNHNN, CDR2 SYGVQD (reference sequence). CDR3 nucleotide sequence: TGCGCCAGCAGTGAGCAGAGAGGAGACATTCAGTACTTC. This translates into CASSEQRGDIQYF.

The sample holds a few counts of this clonotype. The V and J genes are TRBV5-1 and TRBJ2-1; the D gene is possibly TRBD2 (6 bases). V was cut by 4 bases and J by 2 bases, with 13 bases left in between. CDR1 is SGHRS and CDR2 is YFSETQ in the germline V gene. The CDR3 has 15 amino acids. CDR3 in DNA: TGCGCCAGCAGCGTAACGGGACTCCCCTACAATGAGCAGTTCTTC. Translating it yields CASSVTGLPYNEQFF.

The rearrangement joins TRBV3-1 to TRBJ2-2; D not resolved. The V end lost 6 bases, the J end lost 1 base, and 12 bases lay between the germline ends. Germline CDR1 is LGHDT and CDR2 is YNNKEL (reference sequence). This CDR3 is 15 amino acids long. This CDR3 reads CASRPLLGNTGELFF. The DNA for the CDR3 is TGTGCCAGCAGGCCCCTGCTCGGGAACACCGGGGAGCTGTTTTTT.

This clonotype occurred many times. The gene calls are TRBV7-9 and TRBJ2-5; TRBD1 might be the D (5 bases). V was cut by 3 bases and J by 0 bases, with 14 bases left in between. The CDR3 loop spans 16 amino acids. In germline, CDR1 is SEHNR, CDR2 FQNEAQ (reference sequence). CDR3 nucleotides: TGTGCCAGCAGCTTTAAGACAGACTGGTACCAAGAGACCCAGTACTTC. It encodes CASSFKTDWYQETQYF.

The chain couples TRBV7-8 to TRBJ2-5, with 8 bases lining up with TRBD1. Germline V gene sequence: CDR1 SGHVS, CDR2 FQNEAQ. V dropped 4 bases and J dropped 1; count of bases not matched to a gene: 5. The CDR3 has 15 residues. The CDR3 loop is CASSSWGQAQETQYF. CDR3 nucleotide sequence: TGTGCCAGCAGCTCATGGGGACAGGCCCAAGAGACCCAGTACTTC.

This clonotype was seen only a few times. J is TRBJ2-3 and V is TRBV7-8, with D tentatively TRBD2 (5 bases). Trimming removed 6 bases from V and 6 bases from J, with 19 bases in between. The germline gives CDR1 SGHVS, CDR2 FQNEAQ. The CDR3 length is 15 residues. Here the CDR3 reads CASRPGLAQRDTQYF. The CDR3 bases are TGTGCCAGCAGACCAGGACTGGCCCAGCGGGATACGCAGTATTTT.

This clonotype has a handful of counts. The rearrangement uses TRBV18 and TRBJ1-4, with D perhaps TRBD1 (5 bases). CDR1 and CDR2 from the germline V gene are KGHSH and LQKENI. This CDR3 has 16 residues. V lost 2 bases and J lost 4, with 14 bases in between. The CDR3 loop reads CASSPALGTFNEKLFF. In DNA, the CDR3 is TGTGCCAGCTCACCAGCACTCGGGACTTTTAATGAAAAACTGTTTTTT.

The chain employs TRBV7-2 and TRBJ2-5; 8 nucleotides line up with TRBD2. CDR3 size: 15 residues. Unmatched junction bases numbered 10, after V lost 3 bases and J lost 7 bases. Germline-derived CDR1 and CDR2 are SGHTA and FQGNSA. The CDR3 loop reads CASSLSGSLGVTQYF. CDR3 sequence (DNA): TGTGCCAGCAGCTTGAGCGGGAGTCTCGGGGTGACCCAGTACTTC. The variable domain in full, completed from reference TRBV7-2 and TRBJ2-5, reads GAGVSQSPSNKVTEKGKDVELRCDPISGHTALYWYRQSLGQGLEFLIYFQGNSAPDKSGLPSDRFSAERTGGSVSTLTIQRTQQEDSAVYLCASSLSGSLGVTQYFGPGTRLLVL.

This clonotype has at least ten counts. The V and J genes are TRBV30 and TRBJ2-3; unclear D gene. Germline-derived CDR1 and CDR2 are GTSNPN and SVGIG (reference sequence). Trimming removed 3 bases from V and 4 bases from J, with 14 bases in between. The CDR3 contains 14 residues. CDR3 DNA: TGTGCCTGGAGGCACAAGGGATCAGCAGATACGCAGTATTTT. Translation: CAWRHKGSADTQYF.

This clonotype was counted only a few times. V and J are TRBV20-1 and TRBJ1-4; a weak D match, TRBD1 (5 bases). The CDR3 sequence is 14 residues long. Germline V gene lookup returns CDR1 DFQATT and CDR2 SNEGSKA (reference sequence). V lost 3 bases to trimming and J lost 8 bases, with 16 bases between them. CDR3 nucleotide sequence: TGCAGTGCTAGCCCCTTTGGCGGGGCCGAAAAACTGTTTTTT. This gives the protein CSASPFGGAEKLFF.

The rearrangement uses TRBV14 and TRBJ2-5; TRBD1 matches at 8 bases. The V gene's germline CDR1 is SGHDN and CDR2 FVKESK. The CDR3 is 17 amino acids. V dropped 4 bases and J dropped 4; count of bases not matched to a gene: 14. CDR3 coding DNA: TGTGCCAGCAGCCCCTATAGAGGCAGGGGGCTTGGAGAGACCCAGTACTTC. Protein product: CASSPYRGRGLGETQYF.

This clonotype was observed a few times. The gene calls are TRBV7-9 and TRBJ2-1; 9 bases are a match to TRBD1. This CDR3 has 16 residues. CDR1 and CDR2 from the germline V gene are SEHNR and FQNEAQ (reference sequence). The V segment lost 2 bases and the J segment 5 bases; nucleotides outside the gene matches: 7. CDR3 DNA sequence: TGTGCCAGCAGCTTACCCCCAGGGACAGGGAACAATGAGCAGTTCTTC. This gives the protein CASSLPPGTGNNEQFF.

This clonotype was seen a handful of times. The V gene is TRBV30, the J gene TRBJ1-3, with unresolved D. The germline V and J ends were trimmed by 4 bases and 1 base, with 14 bases remaining between them. The germline gives CDR1 GTSNPN, CDR2 SVGIG (reference sequence). This CDR3 comprises 15 residues. This CDR3 reads CAWKVWAPSGNTIYF. CDR3 DNA: TGTGCCTGGAAGGTTTGGGCCCCATCTGGAAACACCATATATTTT.

The V and J genes are TRBV20-1 and TRBJ2-1, with TRBD2 matching over 7 bases. V shed 6 bases, J shed 1 base, and the junction held 6 bases outside the gene matches. Germline V gene sequence: CDR1 DFQATT, CDR2 SNEGSKA (reference sequence). The CDR3 spans 14 residues. CDR3 sequence reads: CSAVGGGSYNEQFF. The CDR3 DNA follows: TGCAGTGCCGTGGGGGGAGGGTCCTACAATGAGCAGTTCTTC.

V gene TRBV27 combines with J gene TRBJ1-6; the D gene is possibly TRBD1 (5 bases). V was pared by 1 base and J by 15 bases, with 37 bases between. The germline CDR1 and CDR2 sequences are MNHEY and SMNVEV (reference sequence). The CDR3 has 21 residues. CDR3 coding DNA: TGTGCCAGCAGTTTATGGTGGGGGAAACACCTTGGGGCGAGTGTTAAGGAAAACCTCCACTTT. It translates to CASSLWWGKHLGASVKENLHF.

The table lists this clonotype with many counts. The CDR3 DNA sequence: TGCAGCGTCACAGGGTACAATGAGCAGTTCTTC. This encodes CSVTGYNEQFF. The chain employs TRBV29-1 and TRBJ2-1, with D maybe TRBD1 (6 bases). V was clipped by 6 bases and J by 4 bases, with 7 bases between them. The CDR3 runs 11 residues. Germline-derived CDR1 and CDR2 are SQVTM and ANQGSEA.

The chain couples TRBV7-3 to TRBJ2-3; D is uncertain. This CDR3 is built from 15 residues. Germline loops: CDR1 SGHTA, CDR2 FQGTGA. The germline V and J ends were trimmed by 1 base and 4 bases, with 12 bases remaining between them. The CDR3 DNA reads as TGTGCCAGCAGCTTAAGCGTATCCCCCGCAGATACGCAGTATTTT. Translation: CASSLSVSPADTQYF.

This clonotype was detected a few times. The chain recombines TRBV6-6 with TRBJ2-1; D is undetermined. The germline V gene encodes CDR1 MNHNY and CDR2 SVGAGI (reference sequence). The CDR3 sequence is 12 residues long. Trimming removed 6 bases from V and 7 bases from J, with 10 bases in between. CDR3 nucleotides: TGTGCCAGCAGGCGGACGGATAATGAGCAGTTCTTC. This codes for CASRRTDNEQFF.